Here is one T cell receptor (beta chain) with its context. This record belongs to a study of blood T cell repertoires in COVID-19. For the study at large: COVID-19 samples, acute and convalescent, were from the United States, Italy and Spain.

V gave up 0 bases and J gave up 5 bases; unmatched junction bases: 6. Germline loops: CDR1 MNHEY, CDR2 SVGAGI. The CDR3 has 15 amino acids. The protocol was immunoSEQ multiplex PCR, while the TCRdb copy is restricted to in-frame clones and leaves out a portion. The sample consists of fewer than 300,000 clones, roughly 80% of them appearing once. V usage is TRBV6-5 and J usage is TRBJ1-2; 7 bases align to TRBD1. This clonotype was sampled from a man in his forties or fifties who had been exposed to COVID-19. The sequencing sample was made of PBMCs or T cells enriched from blood (not recorded which). CDR3 loop: CASSYSGTELYGYTF. DNA of the CDR3: TGTGCCAGCAGTTACTCCGGGACAGAGTTGTATGGCTACACCTTC.